The sequence of this T cell receptor (beta chain) was determined in a study of blood T cell repertoires in COVID-19. The CDR3 is 13 amino acids. V was cut by 4 bases and J by 5 bases, with 10 bases left in between. The V gene's germline CDR1 is KGHDR and CDR2 SFDVKD. Sequencing was performed with immunoSEQ multiplex PCR; in TCRdb, only in-frame clones are kept and a portion is missing. The sample lists roughly 140,000 clones; around four fifths were seen once. This TCR was sampled from a woman older than 75 with acute or convalescent COVID-19. Sequencing used peripheral blood. The chain joins TRBV24-1 to TRBJ1-1, with D maybe TRBD1 (6 bases). CDR3 in amino acids: CATSENQGTEAFF. As DNA, the CDR3 is TGTGCCACCAGTGAGAATCAGGGGACTGAAGCTTTCTTT.